A selection of T cell receptor beta chains follows, all from one sample in a study of vaccination and CD4 T cells after COVID-19. These TCRs are of unknown antigen specificity. Using its own MiXCR run on the PCR reads, TCRdb lists one record per CDR3 protein. The sample holds around 20,000 distinct CDR3 sequences, around half seen once. Specimen: CD4+ T cells from blood, cultured in vitro. The receptors were sampled from a human donor who had recovered from COVID-19. CDR3s leave out the opening cysteine and the closing phenylalanine or tryptophan.

TRBV12-3/TRBV12-4	TRBJ1-3	ASSIGRNTIY
TRBV20-1	TRBJ1-5	SARDQRGGSNQPQH
TRBV2	TRBJ1-5	ASIKLTGRNQPQH
TRBV24-1	TRBJ2-3	ATSDSAPGLGAADTQY
TRBV19	TRBJ2-5	ASSVRDRGGETQY
TRBV19	TRBJ1-5	ASTPIGGEVISNQPQH
TRBV6-2/TRBV6-3	TRBJ2-5	ASSYRLAEQETQY
TRBV18	TRBJ1-1	ASSRLLQGETEAF
TRBV5-8	TRBJ1-1	ASSLWGEAF
TRBV10-1	TRBJ2-2	ASSEGGNTGELF
TRBV6-2/TRBV6-3	TRBJ1-2	ASSYSPHRGGYT
TRBV19	TRBJ2-3	ASSNRLVWTDMQY
TRBV6-1	TRBJ2-3	ASRGGGISTDSTDTQY
TRBV6-1	TRBJ1-2	ASSDLAAGFYGYT
TRBV20-1	TRBJ1-6	SAKAGASNSPLH
TRBV7-8	TRBJ2-5	ASSLERGGGETQY
TRBV6-5	TRBJ1-6	ASSYQDSNSPLH
TRBV6-1	TRBJ2-2	ASSWDSTGELF
TRBV7-2	TRBJ1-3	ASSFGAGNTIY
TRBV11-3	TRBJ2-7	ASSLSGGKPYEQY
TRBV24-1	TRBJ2-4	ATGQENIQY
TRBV19	TRBJ2-2	ASRSGGGTGELF
TRBV19	TRBJ1-1	ASSITGARVTEAF
TRBV12-3/TRBV12-4	TRBJ1-5	ASSLGGGGLGQPQH
TRBV5-4	TRBJ1-1	ASSLGAGRNTEAF
TRBV2	TRBJ1-1	ASRSQSSTEAF
TRBV6-5	TRBJ1-2	ASSYATGGEYGYT
TRBV24-1	TRBJ2-3	ATSDRWGSGRPDTQY
TRBV9	TRBJ1-1	ASSVGPDNTEAF